The next 20 T cell receptor beta chains were all read from a single sample in a study of cytomegalovirus exposure and HLA in healthy donors. The PCR had 60 Vbeta and 13 Jbeta primers. Assay: immunoSEQ multiplex PCR; the TCRdb copy retains only in-frame clones and omits some. The data show 150,000 or so clones, over 60% seen once. The sequenced sample was PBMCs. These receptors all stem from a man aged 40-49 years in good health and CMV-seropositive.

The CDR3 loop is CASSQLTGAYDYTF. DNA for the CDR3: TGTGCCAGCAGCCAACTAACAGGGGCCTACGACTACACCTTC. V usage is TRBV14 and J usage is TRBJ1-2; 7 bases match TRBD1. J lost 10 bases, V lost 2 bases, and 10 bases had no gene match. CDR1 SGHDN and CDR2 FVKESK come from the germline V gene. This CDR3 is 14 amino acids long.

This clone was seen just once. V gene TRBV10-3 combines with J gene TRBJ2-5; TRBD2 agrees at 7 bases. The CDR3 runs 14 residues. V lost 5 bases, J lost 2 bases, and 5 bases stayed unmatched. Germline CDR1 reads ENHRY; CDR2 reads SYGVKD. The CDR3 loop reads CAISPRLAQETQYF. Written as DNA, the CDR3 is TGTGCCATCAGTCCAAGACTAGCTCAAGAGACCCAGTACTTC.

The count of this clone is one. The rearrangement uses TRBV29-1 and TRBJ1-1; no clear D gene. The CDR3 sequence is 11 residues long. The ends were cut back, 4 bases at V and 0 bases at J, with 3 bases in the middle. Germline V lookup: CDR1 SQVTM, CDR2 ANQGSEA. The CDR3 sequence: CSVVMNTEAFF. The CDR3 DNA follows: TGCAGCGTTGTAATGAACACTGAAGCTTTCTTT.

This chain connects TRBV7-2 to TRBJ2-3; 7 nucleotides match TRBD2. J gave up 3 bases and V 0 bases, and 3 bases lay outside the gene matches. Germline CDR1 SGHTA, CDR2 FQGNSA. This CDR3 region has 15 residues. The CDR3 DNA is TGTGCCAGCAGCTTAGCGGGAGGGCCGACAGATACGCAGTATTTT. It specifies CASSLAGGPTDTQYF.

Regarding this clone: Sequence at one end of the junction differs from germline and may be a read error. V and J are TRBV9 and TRBJ2-4; D remains unclear. This CDR3 has 13 residues. Germline loops: CDR1 SGDLS, CDR2 YYNGEE. The DNA for the CDR3 is TGTGCCAGCAGCGGTCCTGACAAAAACAGTCAGTACTTC. It encodes CASSGPDKNSQYF. Complete variable domain (other parts from reference TRBV9 and TRBJ2-4): DSGVTQTPKHLITATGQRVTLRCSPRSGDLSVYWYQQSLDQGLQFLIQYYNGEERAKGNILERFSAQQFPDLHSELNLSSLELGDSALYFCASSGPDKNSQYFGAGTRLSVL.

V is TRBV30 and J is TRBJ1-4; D possibly corresponds to TRBD1 (6 bases). CDR1 GTSNPN and CDR2 SVGIG come from the germline V gene (reference sequence). The CDR3 covers 13 residues. V lost 4 bases, J lost 8 bases, and 14 bases lay in between. The DNA for the CDR3 is TGTGCCTGGACCCCACAGGGAAGGGAAAAACTGTTTTTT. Translated: CAWTPQGREKLFF.

This chain connects TRBV5-6 to TRBJ1-1, with 11 nucleotides matching TRBD1. CDR1 and CDR2 (germline): SGHDT, YYEEEE. The V segment lost 4 bases and the J segment 4 bases; nucleotides outside the gene matches: 6. The CDR3 has 15 amino acids. The CDR3 spells CASSIPGTGGTEAFF. The CDR3 DNA sequence: TGTGCCAGCAGCATTCCCGGGACAGGGGGCACTGAAGCTTTCTTT.

V and J are TRBV9 and TRBJ2-3; 11 positions match TRBD2. The CDR3 has 16 amino acids. Germline values: CDR1 SGDLS, CDR2 YYNGEE. J was trimmed by 4 bases and V by 4 bases; bases with no gene match: 8. The CDR3 sequence is CASSPTSGSWADTQYF. The CDR3 DNA reads as TGTGCCAGCAGCCCCACTAGCGGGAGTTGGGCAGATACGCAGTATTTT. Based on the CDR3 plus reference TRBV9 and TRBJ2-3, the full variable domain is DSGVTQTPKHLITATGQRVTLRCSPRSGDLSVYWYQQSLDQGLQFLIQYYNGEERAKGNILERFSAQQFPDLHSELNLSSLELGDSALYFCASSPTSGSWADTQYFGPGTRLTVL.

The chain combines TRBV6-1 with TRBJ1-1, with 7 bases aligning to TRBD1. Germline CDR1 is MNHNS and CDR2 is SASEGT. The J segment lost 1 base and the V segment lost 6 bases, leaving 8 bases of the junction unmatched. The CDR3 is 15 amino acids. The CDR3 loop reads CASSISGTENTEAFF. In nucleotides, the CDR3 is TGTGCCAGCAGCATCTCCGGGACAGAGAACACTGAAGCTTTCTTT.

J is TRBJ2-3 and V is TRBV28, with 9 bases that match TRBD2. V lost 4 bases and J lost 6; bases outside the gene matches: 8. The germline CDR1 and CDR2 sequences are MDHEN and SYDVKM. CDR3 length: 15 residues. Written as DNA, the CDR3 is TGTGCCAGCAGTTCTAGCGGGATCCCAACGGATACGCAGTATTTT. Residues: CASSSSGIPTDTQYF. Together with reference TRBV28 and TRBJ2-3, the CDR3 gives the full variable domain: DVKVTQSSRYLVKRTGEKVFLECVQDMDHENMFWYRQDPGLGLRLIYFSYDVKMKEKGDIPEGYSVSREKKERFSLILESASTNQTSMYLCASSSSGIPTDTQYFGPGTRLTVL.

The rearrangement uses TRBV9 and TRBJ2-3; the match to TRBD2 covers 7 bases. This CDR3 spans 15 amino acids. Germline V CDR1 and CDR2: SGDLS, YYNGEE. The J segment lost 2 bases and the V segment lost 0 bases, leaving 3 bases of the junction unmatched. The CDR3 here is CASSVVSGNTDTQYF. The DNA of the CDR3 is TGTGCCAGCAGCGTAGTGAGCGGGAACACAGATACGCAGTATTTT.

The V and J genes are TRBV6-1 and TRBJ1-1, with 9 bases identical to TRBD1. V was clipped by 3 bases and J by 1 base; unmatched bases: 3. The CDR3 has 15 residues. Germline CDR1 and CDR2: MNHNS and SASEGT. DNA for the CDR3: TGTGCCAGCAGTGAGGAACAGGGGGCGAACACTGAAGCTTTCTTT. Encoded protein: CASSEEQGANTEAFF.

This clone came up once. The chain combines TRBV6-1 with TRBJ1-4; 8 bases fit TRBD1. Germline CDR1 reads MNHNS; CDR2 reads SASEGT. The CDR3 covers 14 residues. V lost 4 bases and J lost 8; bases outside the gene matches: 6. Written as DNA, the CDR3 is TGTGCCAGCAGTGGACAGGGGTGGAAAGAAAAACTGTTTTTT. Protein: CASSGQGWKEKLFF.

V gene TRBV2 combines with J gene TRBJ1-1; TRBD1 is a possible D gene (6 bases). Trimming took off 7 bases at V and 0 bases at J, with 18 bases between the two ends. This CDR3 contains 16 residues. Germline V lookup: CDR1 SNHLY, CDR2 FYNNEI. The CDR3 DNA is TGTGCCAGCACCTTAGGGGGGGTTTTAATGAACACTGAAGCTTTCTTT. It codes for CASTLGGVLMNTEAFF.

The chain recombines TRBV27 with TRBJ1-1; 7 bases agree with TRBD1. Losses at the gene ends were 2 bases for V and 1 base for J; bases not matched to a gene: 4. This CDR3 is built from 15 residues. From germline, CDR1 is MNHEY and CDR2 SMNVEV (reference sequence). The CDR3 DNA reads as TGTGCCAGCAGTTTAGATGCAGGGGGGAACACTGAAGCTTTCTTT. Protein product: CASSLDAGGNTEAFF.

The rearrangement uses TRBV7-2 and TRBJ2-1, with TRBD2 identical over 7 bases. The CDR3 spans 16 residues. CDR1 SGHTA and CDR2 FQGNSA come from the germline V gene. The J segment lost 6 bases and the V segment lost 5 bases, leaving 13 bases of the junction unmatched. The CDR3 region has the DNA TGTGCCAGCAGCCAGACCGGGGGGAAGGGTCTCAATGAGCAGTTCTTC. This gives the protein CASSQTGGKGLNEQFF. Using reference TRBV7-2 and TRBJ2-1 for the parts outside the CDR3, the full variable domain is GAGVSQSPSNKVTEKGKDVELRCDPISGHTALYWYRQSLGQGLEFLIYFQGNSAPDKSGLPSDRFSAERTGGSVSTLTIQRTQQEDSAVYLCASSQTGGKGLNEQFFGPGTRLTVL.

This chain uses TRBV27 with TRBJ2-1; D possibly corresponds to TRBD1 (6 bases). The CDR3 is 14 residues long. The germline V gene has CDR1 MNHEY and CDR2 SMNVEV (reference sequence). Deletions cut 5 bases from V and 5 bases from J, with 13 bases between. CDR3: CASSLGAPNNEQFF. CDR3 nucleotide sequence: TGTGCCAGCAGTCTGGGGGCTCCGAACAATGAGCAGTTCTTC.

The CDR3 sequence is CASSPPLTSALRDNEQFF. The DNA of the CDR3 is TGTGCCAGCTCACCACCACTCACTAGCGCCCTCCGGGACAATGAGCAGTTCTTC. The V and J genes are TRBV18 and TRBJ2-1; 7 positions agree with TRBD2. The length of the CDR3 is 18 residues. J was trimmed by 5 bases and V by 0 bases; bases with no gene match: 13. Per the germline V gene, CDR1 is KGHSH and CDR2 is LQKENI.

This clone is a singleton in its sample. The rearrangement links TRBV7-3 to TRBJ2-1; 10 bases line up with TRBD2. The CDR3 has 14 residues. With 3 bases clipped from V and 9 bases from J, the junction kept 5 bases outside the gene matches. Germline values: CDR1 SGHTA, CDR2 FQGTGA. The chain's CDR3 is CASSFSGRASEQFF. As DNA, the CDR3 is TGTGCCAGCAGCTTCAGCGGGAGGGCCTCTGAGCAGTTCTTC.

V usage is TRBV2 and J usage is TRBJ2-1; 13 nucleotides align to TRBD2. Germline CDR1 is SNHLY and CDR2 is FYNNEI. V trimming: 4 bases; J trimming: 7 bases; junction bases outside the gene matches: 1. The CDR3 has 14 residues. In DNA, the CDR3 is TGTGCCAGCAGTGGGACTAGCGGGGGTAATGAGCAGTTCTTC. It is translated as CASSGTSGGNEQFF.